The source of this T cell receptor beta chain is a study of cytomegalovirus exposure and HLA in healthy donors (dated by TCRdb to about 2017). Looking at the study overall: The roughly 670 repertoires of the first cohort and the roughly 120 validation repertoires were produced on the same platform, according to a later analysis. The study was designed to test whether signatures of past pathogen exposure could be identified by cataloging public T cell receptors. In addition to the first cohort of roughly 700 subjects, a separate validation cohort of 120 different subjects was used. To predict cytomegalovirus infection status, the study brought together high-throughput TCR immunosequencing, statistical association of individual TCRs with disease status, and machine learning.

Broad study findings and their caveats: Three of the identified cytomegalovirus-associated TCR beta chains were confirmed in vitro to be specific for cytomegalovirus antigens. Of the cluster scores, 94% were above 0 in a later analysis, which found that TCRs clustered in the first cohort also tended to co-occur in the 120 validation repertoires. In both the original and validation cohorts, the classifier was reported to diagnose cytomegalovirus status with high specificity and sensitivity. Most TCR sequences were observed very rarely across donors, whereas some public TCRs were present in many individuals. A later analysis lacked HLA typing for the validation cohort, so it scored co-occurrence in that cohort across all 120 or so repertoires. According to the authors, the approach could potentially be generalized to other disease states and immunological phenotypes. A total of roughly 160 TCR beta chains were listed by the study as associated with cytomegalovirus.

Details on this clone: Its binding antigen is unknown. No much larger clone exists at a distance of one base, and base qualities are not known.

Libraries came from the immunoSEQ multiplex PCR assay. On the authors' methods: To diagnose cytomegalovirus status from the catalog of TCR beta chain sequences, a statistical classification framework was built. This is the immuneACCESS table as TCRdb keeps it, with only in-frame sequences that have V and J called. A part of the clones is gone; compared with another copy, unresolved V genes explain less than half, and the rest is unexplained. V, J and clone size reflect that table, while D and trimming were determined from the DNA. The sample table records 130,000 to 150,000 clones; 90% to 95% of these occur just once. The biggest ten clones account for 0.55% to 0.8% of the sample. In the germline V gene, CDR1 corresponds to SGHVS and CDR2 to FQNEAQ. V loses 1 base of germline sequence and J loses 2 bases, and the interval between the two ends is 11 bases. CDR3 length: 15 amino acids, cysteine to phenylalanine. Kept here is only the CDR3 DNA, which spans 45 bases and is read in frame from base 1.

The donors belonged to the validation cohort of around 130 subjects, which was separate from the approximately 700-subject first cohort. The chain was built from TRBV7-8 and TRBJ2-5; there is no confident call for the D gene. The sample taken for sequencing was PBMCs. The receptor was derived from a man between 18 and 29 years old in good health and CMV-seronegative. This receptor carries the CDR3 CASSLVGGRQETQYF. The DNA sequence follows: TGTGCCAGCAGCTTAGTAGGCGGCCGGCAAGAGACCCAGTACTTC.